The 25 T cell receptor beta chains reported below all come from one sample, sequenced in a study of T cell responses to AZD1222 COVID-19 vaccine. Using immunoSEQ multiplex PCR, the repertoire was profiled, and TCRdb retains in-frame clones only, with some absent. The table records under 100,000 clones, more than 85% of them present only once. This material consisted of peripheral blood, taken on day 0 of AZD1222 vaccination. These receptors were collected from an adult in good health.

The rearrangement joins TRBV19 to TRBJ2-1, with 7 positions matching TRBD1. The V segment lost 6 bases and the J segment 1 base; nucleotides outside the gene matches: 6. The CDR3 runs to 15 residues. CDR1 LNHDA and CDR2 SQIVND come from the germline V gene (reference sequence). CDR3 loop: CASSLGQVSYNEQFF. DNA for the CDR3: TGTGCCAGTAGCCTTGGACAGGTTTCCTACAATGAGCAGTTCTTC.

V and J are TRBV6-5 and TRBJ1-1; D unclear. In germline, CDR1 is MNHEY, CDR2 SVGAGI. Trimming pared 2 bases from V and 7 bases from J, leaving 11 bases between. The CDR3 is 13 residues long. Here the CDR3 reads CASSYKLRFEAFF. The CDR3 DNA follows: TGTGCCAGCAGTTACAAGTTGAGATTTGAAGCTTTCTTT.

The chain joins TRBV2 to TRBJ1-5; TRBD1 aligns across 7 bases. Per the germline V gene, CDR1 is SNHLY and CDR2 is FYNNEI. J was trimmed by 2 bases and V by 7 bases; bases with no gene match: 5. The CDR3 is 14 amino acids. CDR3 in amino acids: CASTLDRGNQPQHF. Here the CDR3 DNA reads TGTGCCAGCACCCTCGACAGGGGCAATCAGCCCCAGCATTTT.

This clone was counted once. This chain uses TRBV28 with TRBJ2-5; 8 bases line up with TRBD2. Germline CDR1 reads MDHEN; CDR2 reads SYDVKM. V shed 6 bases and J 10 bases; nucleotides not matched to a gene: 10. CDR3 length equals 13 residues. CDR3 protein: CASRQLAATSQYF. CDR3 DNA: TGTGCCAGCAGGCAACTAGCGGCGACGAGCCAGTACTTC.

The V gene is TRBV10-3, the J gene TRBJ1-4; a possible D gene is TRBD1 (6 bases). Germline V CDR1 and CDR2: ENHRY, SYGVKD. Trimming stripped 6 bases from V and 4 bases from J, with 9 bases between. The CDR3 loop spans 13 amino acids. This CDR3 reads CAIRDSLNEKLFF. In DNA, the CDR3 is TGTGCCATCAGGGACAGCCTTAATGAAAAACTGTTTTTT.

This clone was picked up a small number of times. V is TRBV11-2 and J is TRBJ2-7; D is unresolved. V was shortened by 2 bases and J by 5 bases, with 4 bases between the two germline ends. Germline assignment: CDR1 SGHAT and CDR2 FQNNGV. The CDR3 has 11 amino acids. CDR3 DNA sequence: TGTGCCAGCAGCTTATTCGACGAGCAGTACTTC. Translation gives CASSLFDEQYF.

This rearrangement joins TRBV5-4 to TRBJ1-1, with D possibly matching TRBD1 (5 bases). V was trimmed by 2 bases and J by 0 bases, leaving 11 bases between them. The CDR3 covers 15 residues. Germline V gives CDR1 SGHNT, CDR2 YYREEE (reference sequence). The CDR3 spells CASSLPGRMNTEAFF. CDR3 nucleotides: TGTGCCAGCAGCTTACCGGGACGAATGAACACTGAAGCTTTCTTT.

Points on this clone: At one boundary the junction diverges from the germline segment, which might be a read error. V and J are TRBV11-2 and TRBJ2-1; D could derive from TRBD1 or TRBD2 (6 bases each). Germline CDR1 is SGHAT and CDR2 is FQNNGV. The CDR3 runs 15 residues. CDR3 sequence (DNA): TGTGCCAGCAGCGTAGGGGGGAACTCCCACAATGAGCAGTTCTTC. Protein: CASSVGGNSHNEQFF.

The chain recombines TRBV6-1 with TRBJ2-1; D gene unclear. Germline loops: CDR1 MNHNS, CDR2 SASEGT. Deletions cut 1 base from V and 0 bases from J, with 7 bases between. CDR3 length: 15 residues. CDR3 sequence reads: CASSEGGLSYNEQFF. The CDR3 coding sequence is TGTGCCAGCAGTGAAGGGGGTCTCTCCTACAATGAGCAGTTCTTC.

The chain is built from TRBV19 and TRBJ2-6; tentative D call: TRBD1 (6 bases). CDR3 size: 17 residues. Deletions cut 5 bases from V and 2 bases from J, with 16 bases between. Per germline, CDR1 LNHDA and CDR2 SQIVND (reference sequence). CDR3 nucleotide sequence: TGTGCCAGTAGTTCGGGACATTCAAAAGCTGGGGCCAACGTCCTGACTTTC. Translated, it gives CASSSGHSKAGANVLTF.

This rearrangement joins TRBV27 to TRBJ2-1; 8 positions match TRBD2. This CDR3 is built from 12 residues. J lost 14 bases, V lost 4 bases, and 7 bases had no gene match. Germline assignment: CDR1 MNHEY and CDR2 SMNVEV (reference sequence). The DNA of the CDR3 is TGTGCCAGCAGTTATGCGGGGGGTTATAAGTTCTTC. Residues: CASSYAGGYKFF.

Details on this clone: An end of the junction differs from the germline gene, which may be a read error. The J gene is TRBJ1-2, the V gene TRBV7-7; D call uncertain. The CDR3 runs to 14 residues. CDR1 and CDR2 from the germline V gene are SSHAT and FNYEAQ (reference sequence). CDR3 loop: CASSLARTVYGYTF. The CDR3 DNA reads TGTGCTAGCAGCTTAGCCCGGACGGTTTATGGCTACACCTTC.

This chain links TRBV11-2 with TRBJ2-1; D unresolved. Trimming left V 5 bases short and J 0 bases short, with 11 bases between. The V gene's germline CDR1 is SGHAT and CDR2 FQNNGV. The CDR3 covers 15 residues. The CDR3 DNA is TGTGCCAGCAGCCGCGACTCCAGCTCCTACAATGAGCAGTTCTTC. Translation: CASSRDSSSYNEQFF.

The CDR3 DNA follows: TGCGCCAGCAGCTGGGTGGCAGGGAACGATGAAAAACTGTTTTTT. Its protein product is CASSWVAGNDEKLFF. The V gene is TRBV5-1, the J gene TRBJ1-4; maybe TRBD1 (5 bases). This CDR3 is 15 amino acids long. Germline-derived CDR1 and CDR2 are SGHRS and YFSETQ. V lost 3 bases and J lost 6, with 15 bases in between.

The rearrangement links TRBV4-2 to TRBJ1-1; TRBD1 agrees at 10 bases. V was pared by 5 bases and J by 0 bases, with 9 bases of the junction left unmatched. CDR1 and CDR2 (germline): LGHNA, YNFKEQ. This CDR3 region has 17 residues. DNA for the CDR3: TGTGCCAGCAGCTCTGGACAGGGGGGATTCATGAACACTGAAGCTTTCTTT. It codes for CASSSGQGGFMNTEAFF.

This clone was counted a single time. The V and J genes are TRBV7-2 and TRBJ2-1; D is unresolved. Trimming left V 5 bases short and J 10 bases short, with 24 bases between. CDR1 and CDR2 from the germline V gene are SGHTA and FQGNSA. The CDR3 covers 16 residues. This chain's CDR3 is CASSAGLPTISEEQFF. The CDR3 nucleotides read TGTGCCAGCAGCGCAGGTCTACCGACAATTTCAGAGGAGCAGTTCTTC.

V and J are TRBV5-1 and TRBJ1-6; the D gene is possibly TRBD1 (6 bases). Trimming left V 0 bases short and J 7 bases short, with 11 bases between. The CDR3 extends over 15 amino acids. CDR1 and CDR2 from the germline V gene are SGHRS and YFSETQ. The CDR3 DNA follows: TGCGCCAGCAGCTTGGGTCCAGGGGTCAATTCACCCCTCCACTTT. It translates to CASSLGPGVNSPLHF.

The DNA for the CDR3 is TGTGCCAGCAGTCCCCCTCTAGCGGGGGGGCCTACCGGGGAGCTGTTTTTT. Translated: CASSPPLAGGPTGELFF. The chain joins TRBV7-9 to TRBJ2-2; 12 bases agree with TRBD2. The length of the CDR3 is 17 residues. Germline V lookup: CDR1 SEHNR, CDR2 FQNEAQ (reference sequence). V lost 6 bases and J lost 5; bases outside the gene matches: 10.

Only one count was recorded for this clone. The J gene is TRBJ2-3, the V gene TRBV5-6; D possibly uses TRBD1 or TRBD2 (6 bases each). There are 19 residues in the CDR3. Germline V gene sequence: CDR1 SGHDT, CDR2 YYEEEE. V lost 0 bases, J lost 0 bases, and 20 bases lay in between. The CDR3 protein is CASSLVGQEGHFSTDTQYF. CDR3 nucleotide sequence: TGTGCCAGCAGCTTGGTGGGCCAGGAGGGACACTTCAGCACAGATACGCAGTATTTT.

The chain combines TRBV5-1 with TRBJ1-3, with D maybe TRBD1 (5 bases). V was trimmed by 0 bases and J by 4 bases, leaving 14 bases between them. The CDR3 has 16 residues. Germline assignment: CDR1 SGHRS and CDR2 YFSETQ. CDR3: CASSLAFQGLGNTIYF. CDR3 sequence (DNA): TGCGCCAGCAGCTTGGCGTTTCAGGGTTTAGGAAACACCATATATTTT.

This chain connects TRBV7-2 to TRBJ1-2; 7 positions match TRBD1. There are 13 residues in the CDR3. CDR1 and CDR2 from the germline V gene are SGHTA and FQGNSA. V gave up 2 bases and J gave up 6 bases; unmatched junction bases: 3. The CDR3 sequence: CASSLPRGDGYTF. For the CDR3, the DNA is TGTGCCAGCAGCTTACCCAGGGGGGATGGCTACACCTTC.

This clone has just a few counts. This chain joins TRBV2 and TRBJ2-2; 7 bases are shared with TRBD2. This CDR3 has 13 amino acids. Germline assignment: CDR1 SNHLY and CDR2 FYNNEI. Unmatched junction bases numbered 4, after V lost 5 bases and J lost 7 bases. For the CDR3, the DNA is TGTGCCAGCAGTCCAGCGGGGTACGGGGAGCTGTTTTTT. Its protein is CASSPAGYGELFF.

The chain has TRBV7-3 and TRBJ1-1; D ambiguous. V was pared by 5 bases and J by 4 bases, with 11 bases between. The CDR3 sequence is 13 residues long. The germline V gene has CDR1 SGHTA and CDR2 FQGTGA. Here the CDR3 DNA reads TGTGCCAGCAGCCCGAACAAGGGCACTGAAGCTTTCTTT. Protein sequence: CASSPNKGTEAFF.

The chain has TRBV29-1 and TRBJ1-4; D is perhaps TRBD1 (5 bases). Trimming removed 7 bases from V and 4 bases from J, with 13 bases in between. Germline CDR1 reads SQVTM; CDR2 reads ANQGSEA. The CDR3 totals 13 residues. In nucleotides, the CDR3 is TGCAGCGGGGCCCGGGACCTTAATGAAAAACTGTTTTTT. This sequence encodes CSGARDLNEKLFF.

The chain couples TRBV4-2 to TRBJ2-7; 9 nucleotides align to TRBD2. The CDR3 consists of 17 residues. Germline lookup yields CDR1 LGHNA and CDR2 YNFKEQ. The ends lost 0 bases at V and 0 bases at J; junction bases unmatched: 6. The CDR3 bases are TGTGCCAGCAGCCAAGACGGACTAGCGAGGAGCTCCTACGAGCAGTACTTC. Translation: CASSQDGLARSSYEQYF.